Listed below are T cell receptor beta chains from one sample, sequenced in a study of control samples from healthy donors and cancer patients. This table comes from immunoSEQ multiplex PCR, and its TCRdb copy is limited to in-frame clones, with some not included. The table records 90,000 or so clones, 70% to 90% of them present only once. Sample: PBMCs. The source is a woman aged 50 to 60 with colorectal cancer. CDR3s include the opening cysteine and the closing phenylalanine or tryptophan. The order of the fields is D gene, V gene, J gene, clone size, CDR3 DNA, CDR3 protein. A D gene is named only where the DNA matches it firmly. Where a row states a size, it is once, few, many or the class of an expanded clone; other rows omit it.

-	TRBV2	TRBJ1-2	-	TGTGCCAGCAGTGAAGCATCGGACGGCCCTATGGGGGGCTACACCTTC	CASSEASDGPMGGYTF
-	TRBV10-3	TRBJ2-5	-	TGTGCCACCCTAGGGGGAGAGACCCAGTACTTC	CATLGGETQYF
TRBD1	TRBV12-3/TRBV12-4	TRBJ1-4	-	TGTGCCAGCAACTACGAGGGGGCGCGTAAACTGTTTTTT	CASNYEGARKLFF
-	TRBV5-1	TRBJ1-2	-	TGCGCCAGCAGCTTAGGAATGGGGGACCAAGTTCTCTATGGCTACACCTTC	CASSLGMGDQVLYGYTF
TRBD2	TRBV5-1	TRBJ2-2	-	TGCGCCAGCACCATGACTAGCGGGAGGGCCGGGGAGCTGTTTTTT	CASTMTSGRAGELFF
TRBD2	TRBV5-1	TRBJ2-3	-	TGCGCCAGCAGAGCGACTAGCGGGGGGCCAGATACGCAGTATTTT	CASRATSGGPDTQYF
-	TRBV7-2	TRBJ2-3	-	TGTGCCAGCGCACGGTTGTTTGCAGATACGCAGTATTTT	CASARLFADTQYF
-	TRBV6-2/TRBV6-3	TRBJ2-5	-	TGTGCCAGCAGTCGACAGCGAGAGACCCAGTACTTC	CASSRQRETQYF
TRBD1	TRBV24-1	TRBJ2-2	-	TGTGCCACCAGCCGACAGGGGACGCGTTACACCGGGGAGCTGTTTTTT	CATSRQGTRYTGELFF
TRBD1	TRBV6-5	TRBJ1-2	-	TGTGCCAGCAGTTACGGAGGACAGGGCAACTATGGCTACACCTTC	CASSYGGQGNYGYTF
TRBD1	TRBV25-1	TRBJ2-3	-	TGTGCCAGCAGTGAAGCCGGGACAGGGGCAGCAGATACGCAGTATTTT	CASSEAGTGAADTQYF
-	TRBV28	TRBJ1-6	-	TGTGCCAGCAGTTCGGGACTGGCTAATTCACCCCTCCACTTT	CASSSGLANSPLHF
TRBD1	TRBV4-1	TRBJ1-1	few	TGCGCCAGCAAAATACAGGGGGCCGACACTGAAGCTTTCTTT	CASKIQGADTEAFF
TRBD2	TRBV2	TRBJ2-3	once	TGTGCCAGCAGTGATACTAGCGGGGACACAGATACGCAGTATTTT	CASSDTSGDTDTQYF
-	TRBV19	TRBJ1-6	once	TGTGCCAGTAATAGTCAAGGGTCCTATAATTCACCCCTCCACTTT	CASNSQGSYNSPLHF
TRBD1	TRBV19	TRBJ1-2	-	TGTGCCAGTAGCCGGGGACAGCGGGATGGCTACACCTTC	CASSRGQRDGYTF
TRBD1	TRBV28	TRBJ1-4	-	TGTGCCAGCAGTTTGAGGGGACAGGGGGCGGAAAAACTGTTTTTT	CASSLRGQGAEKLFF
TRBD1	TRBV6-1	TRBJ1-2	-	TGTGCCAGCAGTGACCCCGACAGGGGCAGATATGGCTACACCTTC	CASSDPDRGRYGYTF
-	TRBV6-2/TRBV6-3	TRBJ2-3	-	TGTGCCAGCAGCCTCAGCACAGATACGCAGTATTTT	CASSLSTDTQYF
TRBD1	TRBV24-1	TRBJ1-2	-	TGTGCCACCAGTTATAAGGGGGCGGATGGCTACACCTTC	CATSYKGADGYTF
TRBD1	TRBV10-3	TRBJ2-3	-	TGTGCCATCAGTGAGCTAGGGGGCTCAAGGACAGATACGCAGTATTTT	CAISELGGSRTDTQYF
-	TRBV9	TRBJ2-2	once	TGTGCCAGCAGCGTAGGTTGGATTGAGGAGCTGTTTTTT	CASSVGWIEELFF
TRBD1	TRBV15	TRBJ2-5	once	TGTGCCACCAGCAGAGACGAGGGGGCAGGAGAGACCCAGTACTTC	CATSRDEGAGETQYF
-	TRBV18	TRBJ2-3	-	TGTGCCAGCTCACCGACAGCAGGGAGCACAGATACGCAGTATTTT	CASSPTAGSTDTQYF
TRBD2	TRBV3-1/TRBV3-2	TRBJ2-1	-	TGTGCCAGCAGCCAAATGGGACTAGATCTATACAATGAGCAGTTCTTC	CASSQMGLDLYNEQFF
-	TRBV7-9	TRBJ2-2	-	TGTGCCAGCAGCTTAGAGGTTAACACCGGGGAGCTGTTTTTT	CASSLEVNTGELFF
-	TRBV12-3/TRBV12-4	TRBJ1-1	once	TGTGCCACCAGATCCGAGGGCGGTGAAGCTTTCTTT	CATRSEGGEAFF
-	TRBV7-9	TRBJ2-1	-	TGTGCCAGCAGCTTAGGGTTAGGGTACAATGAGCAGTTCTTC	CASSLGLGYNEQFF
-	TRBV7-2	TRBJ2-5	-	TGTGCCAGCAGCTTAGCTTGGAAGTCGGAGACCCAGTACTTC	CASSLAWKSETQYF
TRBD1	TRBV5-5	TRBJ2-5	-	TGTGCCAGCAGCCAACTTTCACAGGGGGTTGGGGCCCAGTACTTC	CASSQLSQGVGAQYF
-	TRBV2	TRBJ1-1	few	TGTGCCAGACGGGAGGGAACTGAAGCTTTCTTT	CARREGTEAFF
TRBD2	TRBV6-5	TRBJ2-1	-	TGTGCCAGCAGTTACTCGACTAGCGGGGGGTACAATGAGCAGTTCTTC	CASSYSTSGGYNEQFF
-	TRBV18	TRBJ1-6	-	TGTGCCAGCTCACCACAAGACAGCTCCTATAATTCACCCCTCCACTTT	CASSPQDSSYNSPLHF
-	TRBV5-1	TRBJ2-1	once	TGCGCCAGCAGCTTGTACCTTCAGAACAATGAGCAGTTCTTC	CASSLYLQNNEQFF
-	TRBV5-1	TRBJ1-2	-	TGCGCCAGCAGCCCCATCCTTGACTATGGCTACACCTTC	CASSPILDYGYTF
TRBD1	TRBV18	TRBJ1-2	-	TGTGCCAGCTCACCCCTGACAGGGGCCTCGACCTTAGATGGCTACACCTTC	CASSPLTGASTLDGYTF
-	TRBV18	TRBJ1-1	-	TGTGCCAGCTCCGTCATGAACACTGAAGCTTTCTTT	CASSVMNTEAFF
TRBD1	TRBV2	TRBJ2-1	-	TGTGCCAGCAGTGGACAGGGGGAATACAATGAGCAGTTCTTC	CASSGQGEYNEQFF
-	TRBV20-1	TRBJ1-2	-	TGCAGTGCTAGAGAAGCGGGCTACACCTTC	CSAREAGYTF
-	TRBV28	TRBJ1-6	-	TGTGCCAGCAGTCAGAATTCACCCCTCCACTTT	CASSQNSPLHF
-	TRBV28	TRBJ1-5	-	TGTGCCAGCAGGGAGGCGGGGTGGCAGCCCCAGCATTTT	CASREAGWQPQHF
-	TRBV18	TRBJ1-6	-	TGTGCCAGCTCACCACCGGGAGGGAGCAATTCACCCCTCCACTTT	CASSPPGGSNSPLHF